The text below deals with one TCR beta chain. No antigen is known for it. The data stem from a study of cytomegalovirus exposure and HLA in healthy donors. CDR1 SGHRS and CDR2 YFSETQ come from the germline V gene. This CDR3 comprises 16 residues. The J segment lost 3 bases and the V segment lost 2 bases, leaving 7 bases of the junction unmatched. Broader study findings: It was reported that TCR beta sequences correctly inferred the HLA-A and HLA-B alleles for most subjects. Later analysis suggested most CMV-associated TCR beta chains were HLA-restricted. A few chains tied to CMV proved CMV antigen-specific in vitro.

The study ran its PCR with 60 Vbeta and 13 Jbeta primers. Sequencing was performed with immunoSEQ multiplex PCR; in TCRdb, only in-frame clones are kept and a portion is missing. The sample lists about 150,000 clones, more than 80% occurring once. This sequence was found in a woman in her thirties or forties in good health and CMV-seropositive. The J gene is TRBJ2-3, the V gene TRBV5-1, with 9 bases that match TRBD2. The specimen was PBMCs. The DNA of the CDR3 is TGCGCCAGCAGCTTTGGTAATAGCGGGAGTACAGATACGCAGTATTTT. It translates to CASSFGNSGSTDTQYF.